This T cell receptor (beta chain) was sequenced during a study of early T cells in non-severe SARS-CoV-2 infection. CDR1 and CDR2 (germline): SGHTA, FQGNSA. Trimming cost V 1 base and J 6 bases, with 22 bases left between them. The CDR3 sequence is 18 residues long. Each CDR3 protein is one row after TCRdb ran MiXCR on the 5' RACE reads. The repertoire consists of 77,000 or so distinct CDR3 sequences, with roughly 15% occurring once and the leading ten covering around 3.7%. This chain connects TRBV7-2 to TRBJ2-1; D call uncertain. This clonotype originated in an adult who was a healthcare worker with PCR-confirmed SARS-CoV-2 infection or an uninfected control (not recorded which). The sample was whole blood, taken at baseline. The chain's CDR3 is CASSLGPLPSRRPNEQFF. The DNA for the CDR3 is TGTGCCAGCAGCTTAGGCCCGCTCCCCTCGAGGAGACCCAATGAGCAGTTCTTC. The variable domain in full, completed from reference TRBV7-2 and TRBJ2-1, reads GAGVSQSPSNKVTEKGKDVELRCDPISGHTALYWYRQSLGQGLEFLIYFQGNSAPDKSGLPSDRFSAERTGGSVSTLTIQRTQQEDSAVYLCASSLGPLPSRRPNEQFFGPGTRLTVL.